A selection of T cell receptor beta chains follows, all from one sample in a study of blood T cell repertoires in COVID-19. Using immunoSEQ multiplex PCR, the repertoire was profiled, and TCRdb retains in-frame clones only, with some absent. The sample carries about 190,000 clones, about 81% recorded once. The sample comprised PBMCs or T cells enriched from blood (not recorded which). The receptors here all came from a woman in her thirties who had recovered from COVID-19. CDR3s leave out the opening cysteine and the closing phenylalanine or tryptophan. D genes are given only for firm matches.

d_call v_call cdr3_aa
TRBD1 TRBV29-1 SVGDRTVGNTIY
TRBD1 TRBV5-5 ASSTGTGGNQPQH
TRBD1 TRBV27 ASSPAGQGVDVHNSPLH
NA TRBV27 ASKDSQGPNEQF
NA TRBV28 ASSLAARGGNQPQH
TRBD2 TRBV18 ASSLAGALSNEQF
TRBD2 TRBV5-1 ASSNSGSGGDEQF
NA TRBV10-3 AISDSRDTDTQY
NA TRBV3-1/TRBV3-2 ASSQYITTGTPPYGYT
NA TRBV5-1 ASSENRADNSPLH
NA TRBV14 ASSRAPSGQPQH
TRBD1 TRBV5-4 ASTQTGPLKNSPLH
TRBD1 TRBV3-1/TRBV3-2 ASSQVLGGVQPQH
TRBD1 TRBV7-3 ASSPGTGEDYT
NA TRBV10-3 AISESQGQGPPQH
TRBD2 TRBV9 ASSPSGGVYNEQF
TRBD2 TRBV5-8 ASSSGLAGDAQY
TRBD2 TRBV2 ASSEAQGAGGPRITYNEQF
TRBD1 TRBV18 ASSGGQGSIYGYT
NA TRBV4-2 ASSTRGTSSYNEQF
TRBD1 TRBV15 ATSGDRGGYNEQF
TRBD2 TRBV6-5 ASRGLAGVSEQY
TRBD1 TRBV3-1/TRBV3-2 ASDYEGQGLLETQY
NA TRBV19 ASSEKVRNTIY
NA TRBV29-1 SVVPGTTTGNGYT
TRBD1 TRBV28 ASSWTGGTDTQY
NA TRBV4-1 ATSGGLLSYNEQF
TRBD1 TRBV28 ASRTTGGNYGYT
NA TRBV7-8 ASSLSELNTEAF
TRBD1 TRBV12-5 ASGRGTRDRGDTQY
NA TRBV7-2 ASSFQINQPQH
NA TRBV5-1 ASSPLPRNHGYT
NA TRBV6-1 ASSERRQIGNTIY